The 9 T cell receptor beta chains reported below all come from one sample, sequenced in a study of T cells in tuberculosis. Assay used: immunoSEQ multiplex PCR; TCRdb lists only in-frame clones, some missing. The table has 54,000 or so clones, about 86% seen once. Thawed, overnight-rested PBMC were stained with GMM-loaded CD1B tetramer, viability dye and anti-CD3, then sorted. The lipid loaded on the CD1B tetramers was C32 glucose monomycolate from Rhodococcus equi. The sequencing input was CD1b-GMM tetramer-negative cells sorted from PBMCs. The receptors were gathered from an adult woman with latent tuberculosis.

The CDR3 region is CASRGRGVGNQPQHF. The CDR3 DNA reads TGTGCCAGCAGGGGGCGGGGGGTTGGCAATCAGCCCCAGCATTTT. The chain employs TRBV6-1 and TRBJ1-5, with D perhaps TRBD1 (5 bases). Germline V gene lookup returns CDR1 MNHNS and CDR2 SASEGT. This CDR3 has 15 residues. V was cut by 6 bases and J by 2 bases, with 14 bases left in between.

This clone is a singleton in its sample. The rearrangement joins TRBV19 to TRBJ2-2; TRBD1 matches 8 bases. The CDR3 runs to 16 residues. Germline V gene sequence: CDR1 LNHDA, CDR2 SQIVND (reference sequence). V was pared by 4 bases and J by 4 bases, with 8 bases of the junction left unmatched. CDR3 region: CASSKGQGAGTGELFF. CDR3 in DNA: TGTGCCAGTAGTAAAGGGCAGGGGGCGGGCACCGGGGAGCTGTTTTTT.

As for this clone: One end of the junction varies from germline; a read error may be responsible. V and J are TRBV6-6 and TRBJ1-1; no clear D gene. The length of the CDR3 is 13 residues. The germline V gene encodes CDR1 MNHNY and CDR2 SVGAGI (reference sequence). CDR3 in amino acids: CASTYSRNTEAFF. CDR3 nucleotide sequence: TGTGCCAGCACTTACTCGAGGAACACTGAAGCTTTCTTT.

CDR3: CASRITGTGKNIQYF. The CDR3 DNA is TGCGCCAGCCGTATTACCGGGACAGGCAAAAACATTCAGTACTTC. This chain joins TRBV5-1 and TRBJ2-4; 8 nucleotides align to TRBD1. The CDR3 loop spans 15 amino acids. V dropped 7 bases and J dropped 3; count of bases not matched to a gene: 9. Germline CDR1 and CDR2: SGHRS and YFSETQ.

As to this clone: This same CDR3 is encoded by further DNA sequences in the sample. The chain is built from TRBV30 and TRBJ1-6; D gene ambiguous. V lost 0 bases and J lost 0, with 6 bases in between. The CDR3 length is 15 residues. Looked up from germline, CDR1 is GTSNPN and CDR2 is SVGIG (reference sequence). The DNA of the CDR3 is TGTGCCTGGAGTGTACCTAGCTCCTATAATTCACCCCTCCACTTT. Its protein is CAWSVPSSYNSPLHF.

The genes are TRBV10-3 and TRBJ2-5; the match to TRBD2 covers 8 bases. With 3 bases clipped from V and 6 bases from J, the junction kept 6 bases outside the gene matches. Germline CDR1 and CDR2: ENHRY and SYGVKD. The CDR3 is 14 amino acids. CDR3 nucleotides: TGTGCCATCAGTGAAAGCGGGAGTAGGCAGACCCAGTACTTC. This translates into CAISESGSRQTQYF.

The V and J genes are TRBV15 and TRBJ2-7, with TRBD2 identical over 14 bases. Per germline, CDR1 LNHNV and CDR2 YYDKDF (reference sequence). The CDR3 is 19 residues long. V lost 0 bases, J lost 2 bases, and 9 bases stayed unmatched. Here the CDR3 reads CATSRDLTSGGAYPYEQYF. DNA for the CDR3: TGTGCCACCAGCAGAGACCTGACTAGCGGGGGGGCCTACCCCTACGAGCAGTACTTC.

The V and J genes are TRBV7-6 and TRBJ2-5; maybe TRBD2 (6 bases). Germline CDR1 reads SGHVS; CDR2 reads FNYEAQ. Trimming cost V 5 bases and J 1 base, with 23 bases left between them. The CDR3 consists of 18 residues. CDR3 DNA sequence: TGTGCCAGCAGCCCCTCCGGGGGAACAGGCTCTCTCCAAGAGACCCAGTACTTC. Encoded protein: CASSPSGGTGSLQETQYF.

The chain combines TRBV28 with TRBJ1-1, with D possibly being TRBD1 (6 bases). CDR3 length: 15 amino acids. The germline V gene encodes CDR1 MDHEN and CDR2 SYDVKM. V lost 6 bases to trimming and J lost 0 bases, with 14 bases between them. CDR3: CASSLPGTMNTEAFF. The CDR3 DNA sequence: TGTGCCAGCAGCCTTCCCGGGACAATGAACACTGAAGCTTTCTTT. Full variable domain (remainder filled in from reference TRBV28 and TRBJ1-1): DVKVTQSSRYLVKRTGEKVFLECVQDMDHENMFWYRQDPGLGLRLIYFSYDVKMKEKGDIPEGYSVSREKKERFSLILESASTNQTSMYLCASSLPGTMNTEAFFGQGTRLTVV.